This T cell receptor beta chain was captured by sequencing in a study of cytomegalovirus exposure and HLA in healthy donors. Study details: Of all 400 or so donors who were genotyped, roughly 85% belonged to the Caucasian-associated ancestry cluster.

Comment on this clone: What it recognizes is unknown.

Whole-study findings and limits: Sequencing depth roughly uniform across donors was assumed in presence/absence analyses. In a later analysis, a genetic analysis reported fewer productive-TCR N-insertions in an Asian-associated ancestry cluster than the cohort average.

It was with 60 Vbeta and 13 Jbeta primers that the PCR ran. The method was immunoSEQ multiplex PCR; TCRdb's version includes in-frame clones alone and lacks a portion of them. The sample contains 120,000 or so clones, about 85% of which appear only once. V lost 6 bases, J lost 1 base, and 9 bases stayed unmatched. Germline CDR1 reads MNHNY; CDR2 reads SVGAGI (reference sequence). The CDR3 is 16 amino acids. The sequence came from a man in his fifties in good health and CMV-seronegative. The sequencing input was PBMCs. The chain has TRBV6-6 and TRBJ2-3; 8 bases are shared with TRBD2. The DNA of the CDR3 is TGTGCCAGCAGGCCACAACTAGCGGCCCGCACAGATACGCAGTATTTT. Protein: CASRPQLAARTDTQYF.